The T cell receptor (beta chain) under discussion was sequenced for a study of blood T cell repertoires in COVID-19. Study-wide context: Sites in the United States, Italy and Spain provided acute and convalescent COVID-19 samples. Nucleic acid was either cDNA or gDNA, and it came from T cells, B-cell-depleted T cells, or PBMCs.

V was pared by 4 bases and J by 5 bases, with 21 bases between. This CDR3 is 17 amino acids long. Germline assignment: CDR1 MNHEY and CDR2 SMNVEV (reference sequence). Original methodology: Amplifying reference gene primers gave estimates of nucleated cell counts. Using immunoSEQ multiplex PCR, the repertoire was profiled, and TCRdb retains in-frame clones only, with some absent. For V, J and clone size, that table is used; D and trimming come from the DNA. This table has over 100,000 clones, 80% to 90% appearing once. The chain uses TRBV27 and TRBJ1-5; D gene uncertain. This TCR came from a man in his fifties or sixties with acute or convalescent COVID-19. Sequenced sample: peripheral blood. DNA of the CDR3: TGTGCCAGCAGTTCCCTCCAGGCGGCCCTCGGGGATCAGCCCCAGCATTTT. It specifies CASSSLQAALGDQPQHF.